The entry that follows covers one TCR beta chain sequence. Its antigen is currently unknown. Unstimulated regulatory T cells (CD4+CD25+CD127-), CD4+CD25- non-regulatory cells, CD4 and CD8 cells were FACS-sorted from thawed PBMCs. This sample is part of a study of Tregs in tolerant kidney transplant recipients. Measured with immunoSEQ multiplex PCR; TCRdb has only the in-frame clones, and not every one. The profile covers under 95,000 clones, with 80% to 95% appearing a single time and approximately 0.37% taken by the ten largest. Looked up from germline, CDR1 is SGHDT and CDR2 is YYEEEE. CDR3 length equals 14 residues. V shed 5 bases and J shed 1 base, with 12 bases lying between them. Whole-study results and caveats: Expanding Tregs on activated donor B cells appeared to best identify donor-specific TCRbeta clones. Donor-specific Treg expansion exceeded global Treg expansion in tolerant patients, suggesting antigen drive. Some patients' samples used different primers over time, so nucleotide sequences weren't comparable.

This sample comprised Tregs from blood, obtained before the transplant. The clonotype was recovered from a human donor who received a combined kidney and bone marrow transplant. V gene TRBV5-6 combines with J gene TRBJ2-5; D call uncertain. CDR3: CASRSNWIQETQYF. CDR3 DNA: TGTGCCAGCAGGTCTAACTGGATCCAAGAGACCCAGTACTTC.